Below, one T cell receptor (beta chain) is given with its context. The target antigen is unknown. A sample-barcoded 5' primer and a J-beta primer mix were used in a second PCR of roughly 6 to 11 cycles. TCRdb re-called the 5' RACE reads through MiXCR, storing one row per CDR3 protein. This table has fewer than 900,000 distinct CDR3 sequences, around 46% appearing once. This record comes from a study of blood T cells in healthy people across ages. General observations from the study: With donor CMV status unknown, expanded clonotype changes were possibly confounded.

This sequence was found in a woman aged 55-70 years in good health. The specimen sequenced was blood.

The CDR3 loop reads CASIGNSGGEETQYF. In nucleotides, the CDR3 is TGTGCCAGCATCGGGAATAGCGGGGGGGAAGAGACCCAGTACTTC. The V and J genes are TRBV27 and TRBJ2-5; TRBD2 matches at 11 bases. CDR1 and CDR2 (germline): MNHEY, SMNVEV (reference sequence). V lost 7 bases, J lost 3 bases, and 7 bases stayed unmatched. The CDR3 consists of 15 residues.